These 10 T cell receptor beta chains originate from one sample sequenced in a study of blood T cell repertoires in COVID-19. Only in-frame clones appear in the TCRdb table, and some are missing; sequencing was by immunoSEQ multiplex PCR. The table shows approximately 49,000 clones, with about four fifths occurring only once. Input material: peripheral blood. These receptors originate from an elderly woman with COVID-19, enrolled during active disease.

V and J are TRBV7-9 and TRBJ2-7; TRBD2 matches 11 bases. V was clipped by 6 bases and J by 3 bases; unmatched bases: 7. The CDR3 runs 15 residues. CDR1 is SEHNR and CDR2 is FQNEAQ in the germline V gene (reference sequence). DNA of the CDR3: TGTGCCAGCAGTTCCGGGACTAGCGGCTACTACGAGCAGTACTTC. Encoded protein: CASSSGTSGYYEQYF.

The chain has TRBV18 and TRBJ1-1; D remains ambiguous. Germline V gene sequence: CDR1 KGHSH, CDR2 LQKENI. With 6 bases removed from V and 3 bases from J, the gap between germline ends came to 11 bases. This CDR3 is 13 amino acids long. The CDR3 sequence: CASSRSMDTEAFF. The CDR3 DNA follows: TGTGCCAGCTCCCGTAGTATGGACACTGAAGCTTTCTTT.

This chain uses TRBV4-2 with TRBJ2-7; 8 bases agree with TRBD1. V was pared by 0 bases and J by 4 bases, with 5 bases of the junction left unmatched. The germline V gene encodes CDR1 LGHNA and CDR2 YNFKEQ. This CDR3 contains 15 residues. CDR3 bases: TGTGCCAGCAGCCAAGAAGACCAGGGGGCATACGAGCAGTACTTC. Translating it yields CASSQEDQGAYEQYF.

The rearrangement links TRBV5-8 to TRBJ2-6, with D possibly matching TRBD2 (7 bases). Trimming stripped 4 bases from V and 0 bases from J, with 20 bases between. The germline V gene encodes CDR1 SGHTS and CDR2 YDEGEE. The CDR3 contains 19 residues. The CDR3 DNA sequence: TGTGCCAGCAGCCCAATAATATGGGGGGGCTCCTCTGGGGCCAACGTCCTGACTTTC. Protein: CASSPIIWGGSSGANVLTF. The whole variable domain, filled in from reference TRBV5-8 and TRBJ2-6, reads EAGVTQSPTHLIKTRGQQATLRCSPISGHTSVYWYQQALGLGLQFLLWYDEGEERNRGNFPPRFSGRQFPNYSSELNVNALELEDSALYLCASSPIIWGGSSGANVLTFGAGSRLTVL.

The chain links TRBV11-2 to TRBJ1-2; D unclear. Per the germline V gene, CDR1 is SGHAT and CDR2 is FQNNGV. V dropped 1 base and J dropped 4 bases, with 7 bases sitting between them. This CDR3 spans 13 amino acids. The chain's CDR3 is CASSLAQIYGYTF. DNA of the CDR3: TGTGCCAGCAGCTTAGCTCAGATCTATGGCTACACCTTC.

The chain links TRBV19 to TRBJ2-3; TRBD2 matches 12 bases. V lost 7 bases to trimming and J lost 8 bases; unmatched junction nucleotides: 25. Germline V gene lookup returns CDR1 LNHDA and CDR2 SQIVND (reference sequence). This CDR3 is built from 20 residues. For the CDR3, the DNA is TGTGCCAGTATTAGCCTCGGACTAGCGGGGCCATCTGAGGGCCGGCGTACGCAGTATTTT. As protein: CASISLGLAGPSEGRRTQYF.

The gene calls are TRBV3-1 (or the pseudogene TRBV3-2) and TRBJ2-1, with D maybe TRBD2 (6 bases). CDR3 length: 15 residues. From germline, CDR1 is LGHDT and CDR2 YNNKEL (reference sequence). V lost 0 bases and J 9 bases, leaving 15 bases between the germline ends. The CDR3 sequence: CASSQDGRLGPEQFF. CDR3 sequence (DNA): TGTGCCAGCAGCCAAGATGGGAGACTAGGCCCTGAGCAGTTCTTC.

V gene TRBV11-2 combines with J gene TRBJ2-1; 11 bases match TRBD2. CDR3 length equals 16 residues. V lost 1 base and J lost 8; bases outside the gene matches: 7. The germline V gene has CDR1 SGHAT and CDR2 FQNNGV. The CDR3 coding sequence is TGTGCCAGCAGCTTAGGGGGAGTAGCGGGAGGGGATGAGCAGTTCTTC. Protein: CASSLGGVAGGDEQFF.

The chain combines TRBV12-3 or TRBV12-4 with TRBJ1-4; 8 bases are shared with TRBD1. Trimming took 8 bases from V and 4 from J; bases not matched to a gene: 3. The CDR3 consists of 13 residues. Here the CDR3 DNA reads TGTGCCAGCGGGACAGGAGTTAATGAAAAACTGTTTTTT. Its translation: CASGTGVNEKLFF.

This clone was seen only once. This chain links TRBV11-2 with TRBJ2-3; D remains unclear. CDR3 length: 17 residues. The V end lost 2 bases, the J end lost 1 base, and 16 bases lay between the germline ends. Germline values: CDR1 SGHAT, CDR2 FQNNGV. The CDR3 loop reads CASSLRSPGSGTDTQYF. CDR3 nucleotide sequence: TGTGCCAGCAGCTTAAGATCGCCCGGGTCAGGCACAGATACGCAGTATTTT. The whole variable domain, filled in from reference TRBV11-2 and TRBJ2-3, reads EAGVAQSPRYKIIEKRQSVAFWCNPISGHATLYWYQQILGQGPKLLIQFQNNGVVDDSQLPKDRFSAERLKGVDSTLKIQPAKLEDSAVYLCASSLRSPGSGTDTQYFGPGTRLTVL.